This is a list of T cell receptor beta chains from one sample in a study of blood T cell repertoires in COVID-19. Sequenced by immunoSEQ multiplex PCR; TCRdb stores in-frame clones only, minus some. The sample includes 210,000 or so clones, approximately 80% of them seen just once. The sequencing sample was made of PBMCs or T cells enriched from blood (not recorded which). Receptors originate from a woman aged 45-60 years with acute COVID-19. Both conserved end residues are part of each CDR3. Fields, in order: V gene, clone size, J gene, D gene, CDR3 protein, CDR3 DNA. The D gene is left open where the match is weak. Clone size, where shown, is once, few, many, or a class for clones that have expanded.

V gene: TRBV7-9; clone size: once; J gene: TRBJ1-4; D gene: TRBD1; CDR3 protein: CASITDRSNEKLFF; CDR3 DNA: TGTGCCAGCATCACGGACAGGAGTAATGAAAAACTGTTTTTT
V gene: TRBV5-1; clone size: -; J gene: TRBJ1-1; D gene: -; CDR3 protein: CASSPGLTNAAAFF; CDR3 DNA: TGCGCCAGCAGCCCGGGACTCACCAACGCGGCGGCTTTCTTT
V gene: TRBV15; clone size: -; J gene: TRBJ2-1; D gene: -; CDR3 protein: CATSTDPRGANEQFF; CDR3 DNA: TGTGCCACCAGCACCGACCCCAGGGGAGCCAATGAGCAGTTCTTC
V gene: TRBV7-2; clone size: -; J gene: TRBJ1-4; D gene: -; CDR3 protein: CASSFQGGEKLFF; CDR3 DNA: TGTGCCAGCAGCTTCCAGGGAGGCGAAAAACTGTTTTTT
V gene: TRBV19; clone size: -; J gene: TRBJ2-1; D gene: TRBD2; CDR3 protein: CASGTLAGGYNEQFF; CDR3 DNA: TGTGCCAGTGGCACCCTAGCGGGAGGCTACAATGAGCAGTTCTTC
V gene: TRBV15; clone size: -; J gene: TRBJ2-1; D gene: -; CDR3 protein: CATSRRHQGLEQFF; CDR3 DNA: TGTGCCACCAGCAGACGCCACCAGGGACTTGAGCAGTTCTTC
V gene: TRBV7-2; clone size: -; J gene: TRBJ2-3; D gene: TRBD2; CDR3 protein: CASSLGLAWDTQYF; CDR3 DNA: TGTGCCAGCAGCTTAGGACTAGCGTGGGATACGCAGTATTTT
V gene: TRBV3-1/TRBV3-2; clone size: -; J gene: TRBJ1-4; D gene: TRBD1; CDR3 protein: CASSPRQGRITNEKLFF; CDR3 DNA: TGTGCCAGCAGCCCCAGACAGGGGCGCATAACTAATGAAAAACTGTTTTTT
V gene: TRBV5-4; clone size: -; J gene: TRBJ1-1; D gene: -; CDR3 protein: CASSSNRAWGTEAFF; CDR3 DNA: TGTGCCAGCAGCTCAAACAGGGCTTGGGGCACTGAAGCTTTCTTT
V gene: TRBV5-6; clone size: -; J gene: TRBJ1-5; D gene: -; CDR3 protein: CASSLWGVSNQPQHF; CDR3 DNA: TGTGCCAGCAGCTTGTGGGGGGTCAGCAATCAGCCCCAGCATTTT
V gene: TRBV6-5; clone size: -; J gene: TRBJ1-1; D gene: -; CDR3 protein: CASSPFEGNTEAFF; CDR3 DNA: TGTGCCAGCAGTCCCTTTGAGGGGAACACTGAAGCTTTCTTT
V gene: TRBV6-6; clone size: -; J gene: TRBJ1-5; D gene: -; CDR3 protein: CASTSTTGRGQPQHF; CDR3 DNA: TGTGCCAGCACCTCAACAACAGGGAGAGGTCAGCCCCAGCATTTT
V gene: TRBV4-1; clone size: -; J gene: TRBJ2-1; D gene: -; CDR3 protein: CASSQVPGKGYNEQFF; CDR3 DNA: TGCGCCAGCAGCCAAGTACCAGGGAAGGGCTACAATGAGCAGTTCTTC
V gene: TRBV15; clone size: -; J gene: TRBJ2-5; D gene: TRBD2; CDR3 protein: CATSNLRGTQETQYF; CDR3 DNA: TGTGCCACCAGCAACTTGCGGGGGACCCAAGAGACCCAGTACTTC
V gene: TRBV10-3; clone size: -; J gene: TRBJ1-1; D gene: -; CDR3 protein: CAISQRPAEAFF; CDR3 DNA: TGTGCCATCAGTCAACGTCCGGCTGAAGCTTTCTTT
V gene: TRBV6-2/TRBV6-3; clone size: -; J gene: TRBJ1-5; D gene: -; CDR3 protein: CASSYSIQSNQPQHF; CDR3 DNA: TGTGCCAGCAGTTACTCGATACAGAGCAATCAGCCCCAGCATTTT
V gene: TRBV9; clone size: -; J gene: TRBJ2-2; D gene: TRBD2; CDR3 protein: CASSVEASGESGELFF; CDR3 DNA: TGTGCCAGCAGCGTAGAGGCTAGCGGGGAGTCGGGGGAGCTGTTTTTT
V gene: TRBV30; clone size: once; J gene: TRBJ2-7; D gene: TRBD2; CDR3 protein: CAWSEIAGASYEQYF; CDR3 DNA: TGTGCCTGGAGTGAGATAGCGGGAGCCTCCTACGAGCAGTACTTC
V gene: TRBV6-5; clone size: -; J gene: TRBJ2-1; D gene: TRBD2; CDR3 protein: CASSYSRLAGDEQFF; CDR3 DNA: TGTGCCAGCAGTTACTCCAGACTAGCGGGAGATGAGCAGTTCTTC
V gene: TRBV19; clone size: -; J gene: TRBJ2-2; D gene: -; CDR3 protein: CASRRKGKNTGELFF; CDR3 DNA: TGTGCCAGTAGGAGAAAGGGGAAAAACACCGGGGAGCTGTTTTTT
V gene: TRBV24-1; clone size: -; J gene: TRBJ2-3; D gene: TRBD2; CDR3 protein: CATIAGTSGRAPDTQYF; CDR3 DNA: TGTGCCACCATAGCCGGGACTAGCGGGAGGGCCCCAGATACGCAGTATTTT
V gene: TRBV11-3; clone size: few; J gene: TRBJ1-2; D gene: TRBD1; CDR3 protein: CASSLDQGQGYTF; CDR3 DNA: TGTGCCAGCAGCTTAGACCAGGGACAGGGCTACACCTTC
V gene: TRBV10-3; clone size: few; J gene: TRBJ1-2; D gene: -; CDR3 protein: CAIREVGAGGYTF; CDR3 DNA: TGTGCCATCAGGGAAGTGGGCGCTGGAGGCTACACCTTC
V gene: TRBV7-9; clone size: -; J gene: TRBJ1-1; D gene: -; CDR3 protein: CASNRQENTEAFF; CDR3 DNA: TGTGCCAGCAACCGACAGGAGAACACTGAAGCTTTCTTT
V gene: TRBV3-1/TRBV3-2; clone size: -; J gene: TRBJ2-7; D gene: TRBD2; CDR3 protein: CASSQSIAGATYEQYF; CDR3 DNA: TGTGCCAGCAGCCAATCCATAGCGGGGGCTACCTACGAGCAGTACTTC
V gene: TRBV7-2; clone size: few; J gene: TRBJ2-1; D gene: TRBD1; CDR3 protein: CASTGGTGSYNEQFF; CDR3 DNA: TGTGCCAGCACAGGGGGCACTGGGTCCTACAATGAGCAGTTCTTC
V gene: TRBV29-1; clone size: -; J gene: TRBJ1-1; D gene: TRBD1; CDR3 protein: CSVEGQGTNTEAFF; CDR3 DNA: TGCAGCGTTGAGGGACAGGGAACGAACACTGAAGCTTTCTTT
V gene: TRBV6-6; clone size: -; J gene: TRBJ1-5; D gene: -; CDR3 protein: CANGQFNQPQHF; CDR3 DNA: TGTGCCAACGGACAGTTTAATCAGCCCCAGCATTTT
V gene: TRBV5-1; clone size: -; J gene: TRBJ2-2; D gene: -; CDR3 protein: CASRGREAGELFF; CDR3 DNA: TGCGCCAGCCGGGGCAGGGAGGCCGGGGAGCTGTTTTTT